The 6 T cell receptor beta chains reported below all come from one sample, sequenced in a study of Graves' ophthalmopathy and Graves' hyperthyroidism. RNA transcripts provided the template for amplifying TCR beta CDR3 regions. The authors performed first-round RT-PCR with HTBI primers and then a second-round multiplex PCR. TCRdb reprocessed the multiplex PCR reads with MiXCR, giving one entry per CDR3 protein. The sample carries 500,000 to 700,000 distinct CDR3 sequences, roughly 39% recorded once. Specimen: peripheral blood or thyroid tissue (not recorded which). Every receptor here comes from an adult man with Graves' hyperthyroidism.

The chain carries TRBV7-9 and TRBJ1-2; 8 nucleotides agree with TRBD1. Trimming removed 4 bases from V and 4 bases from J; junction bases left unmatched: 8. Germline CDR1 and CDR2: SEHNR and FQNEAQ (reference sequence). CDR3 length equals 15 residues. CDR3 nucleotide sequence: TGTGCCAGCAGCTCCACAGGGGGGTCTCTCTATGGCTACACCTTC. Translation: CASSSTGGSLYGYTF.

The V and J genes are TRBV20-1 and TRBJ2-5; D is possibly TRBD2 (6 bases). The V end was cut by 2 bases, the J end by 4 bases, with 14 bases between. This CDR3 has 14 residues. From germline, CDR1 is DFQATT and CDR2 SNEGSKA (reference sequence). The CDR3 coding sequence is TGCAGTGCTAGACAGGGCGGGACCGGAGAGACCCAGTACTTC. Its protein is CSARQGGTGETQYF.

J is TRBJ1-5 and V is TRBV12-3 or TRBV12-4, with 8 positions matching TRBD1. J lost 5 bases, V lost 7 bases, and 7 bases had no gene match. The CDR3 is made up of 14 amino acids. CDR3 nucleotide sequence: TGTGCCAGCACCAAGGGACAGGCTGATCAGCCCCAGCATTTT. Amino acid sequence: CASTKGQADQPQHF.

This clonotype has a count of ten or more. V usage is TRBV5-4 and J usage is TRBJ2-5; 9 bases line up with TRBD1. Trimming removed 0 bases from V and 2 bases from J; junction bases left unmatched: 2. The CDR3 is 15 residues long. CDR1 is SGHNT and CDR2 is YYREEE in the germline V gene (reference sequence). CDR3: CASSLDRGRQETQYF. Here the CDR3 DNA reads TGTGCCAGCAGCTTGGACAGGGGGCGGCAAGAGACCCAGTACTTC.

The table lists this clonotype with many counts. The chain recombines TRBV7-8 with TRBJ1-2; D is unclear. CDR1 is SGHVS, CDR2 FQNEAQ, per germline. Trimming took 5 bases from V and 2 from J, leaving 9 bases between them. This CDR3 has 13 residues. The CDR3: CASSEDPNYGYTF. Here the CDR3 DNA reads TGTGCCAGCAGCGAGGATCCAAACTATGGCTACACCTTC.

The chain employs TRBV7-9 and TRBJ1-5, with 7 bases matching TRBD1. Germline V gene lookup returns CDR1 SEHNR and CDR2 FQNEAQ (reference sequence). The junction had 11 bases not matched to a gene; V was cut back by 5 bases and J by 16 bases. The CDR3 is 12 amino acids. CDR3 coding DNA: TGTGCCAGCAGCACCGGGACAGAAGCATGTCATTTT. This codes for CASSTGTEACHF. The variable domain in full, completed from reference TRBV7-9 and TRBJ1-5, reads DTGVSQNPRHKITKRGQNVTFRCDPISEHNRLYWYRQTLGQGPEFLTYFQNEAQLEKSRLLSDRFSAERPKGSFSTLEIQRTEQGDSAMYLCASSTGTEACHFGDGTRLSIL.